This T cell receptor (beta chain) was recovered during a study of graft-versus-host responses after intestinal transplantation. TCRdb's table, derived via immunoSEQ multiplex PCR, lists solely in-frame clones and lacks some. The sample records over 60,000 clones, roughly 92% being singletons. Germline V gene data show CDR1 as SGHNT and CDR2 as YYREEE (reference sequence). V lost 9 bases, J lost 5 bases, and 20 bases stayed unmatched. The CDR3 loop spans 17 amino acids. The sequenced sample was bone marrow, obtained approximately 700 days after intestinal transplantation. This clonotype originated in a human patient who received an intestinal transplant, so some T cells may come from the graft donor. The V gene is TRBV5-4, the J gene TRBJ2-3; 8 bases fit TRBD2. The CDR3 sequence is CAMFRASGLARGDTQYF. The CDR3, as DNA: TGTGCCATGTTCCGCGCTAGCGGGTTGGCACGAGGAGATACGCAGTATTTT. The full variable domain, its missing parts supplied by reference TRBV5-4 and TRBJ2-3, is ETGVTQSPTHLIKTRGQQVTLRCSSQSGHNTVSWYQQALGQGPQFIFQYYREEENGRGNFPPRFSGLQFPNYSSELNVNALELDDSALYLCAMFRASGLARGDTQYFGPGTRLTVL.